This T cell receptor (beta chain) comes out of a study of T cells in Graves' hyperthyroidism and ophthalmopathy. This clonotype showed up many times. A NOSPECS grade of at least 4, a Clinical Activity Score of at least 3 and duration under 3 months were recorded in ophthalmopathy patients. Uncontrolled infection, other autoimmune disease, pregnancy and lactation each barred patients from inclusion. V was clipped by 5 bases and J by 7 bases, with 12 bases between them. The CDR3 has 11 residues. Germline CDR1 and CDR2: DFQATT and SNEGSKA (reference sequence). What was amplified from RNA transcripts were TCR beta CDR3 regions. A set of HTBI primers served as the primers for a first-round RT-PCR of the TCR CDR3. One entry per CDR3 protein, called by TCRdb with MiXCR from the multiplex PCR reads. The sample lists hundreds of thousands of distinct CDR3 sequences, approximately 25% occurring once.

The receptor was isolated from a woman in her thirties with Graves' ophthalmopathy. Sequencing input: blood. The chain links TRBV20-1 to TRBJ2-7; a possible D gene is TRBD2 (6 bases). CDR3 nucleotide sequence: TGCAGTGCTCCGAGGGCGGGAGAGCAGTACTTC. Translated, it gives CSAPRAGEQYF.